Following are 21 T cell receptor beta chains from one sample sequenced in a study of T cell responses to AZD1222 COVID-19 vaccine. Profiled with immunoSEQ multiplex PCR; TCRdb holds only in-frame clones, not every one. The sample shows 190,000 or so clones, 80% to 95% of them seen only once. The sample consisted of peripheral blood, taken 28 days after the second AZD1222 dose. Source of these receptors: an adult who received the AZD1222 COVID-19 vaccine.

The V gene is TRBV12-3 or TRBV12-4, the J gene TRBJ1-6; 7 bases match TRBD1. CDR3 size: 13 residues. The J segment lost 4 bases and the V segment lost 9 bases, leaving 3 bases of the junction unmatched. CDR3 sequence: CASTGAYNSPLHF. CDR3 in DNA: TGTGCCAGTACAGGGGCATATAATTCACCCCTCCACTTT.

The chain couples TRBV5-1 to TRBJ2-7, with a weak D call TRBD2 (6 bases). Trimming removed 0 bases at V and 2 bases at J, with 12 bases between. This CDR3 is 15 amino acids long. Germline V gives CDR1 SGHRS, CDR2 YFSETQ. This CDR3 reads CASSLGASDTYEQYF. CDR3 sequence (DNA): TGCGCCAGCAGCTTGGGGGCTAGCGACACCTACGAGCAGTACTTC.

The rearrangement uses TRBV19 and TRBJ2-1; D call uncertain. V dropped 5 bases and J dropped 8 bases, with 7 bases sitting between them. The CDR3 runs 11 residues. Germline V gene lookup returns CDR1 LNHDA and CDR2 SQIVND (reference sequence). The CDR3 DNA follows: TGTGCCAGTAGTTTGGGCCATGAGCAGTTCTTC. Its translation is CASSLGHEQFF.

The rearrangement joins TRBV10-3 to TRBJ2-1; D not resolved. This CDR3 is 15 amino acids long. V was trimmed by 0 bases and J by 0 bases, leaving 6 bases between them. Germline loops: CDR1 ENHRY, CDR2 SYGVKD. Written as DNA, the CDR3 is TGTGCCATCAGTGAGTCTGCCTCCTCCTACAATGAGCAGTTCTTC. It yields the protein CAISESASSYNEQFF.

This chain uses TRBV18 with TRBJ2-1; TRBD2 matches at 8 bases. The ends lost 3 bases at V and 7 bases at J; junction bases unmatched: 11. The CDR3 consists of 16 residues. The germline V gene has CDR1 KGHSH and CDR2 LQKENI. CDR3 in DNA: TGTGCCAGCTCACCTCTAAAGCGGGAGTTCAGAAATGAGCAGTTCTTC. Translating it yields CASSPLKREFRNEQFF.

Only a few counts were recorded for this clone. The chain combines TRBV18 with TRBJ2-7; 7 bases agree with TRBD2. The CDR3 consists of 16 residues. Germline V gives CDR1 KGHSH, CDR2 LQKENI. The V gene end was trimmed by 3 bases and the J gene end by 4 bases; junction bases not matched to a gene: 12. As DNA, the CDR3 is TGTGCCAGCTCACCGGAAGGACTAGTCAGTTCGTACGAGCAGTACTTC. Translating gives CASSPEGLVSSYEQYF.

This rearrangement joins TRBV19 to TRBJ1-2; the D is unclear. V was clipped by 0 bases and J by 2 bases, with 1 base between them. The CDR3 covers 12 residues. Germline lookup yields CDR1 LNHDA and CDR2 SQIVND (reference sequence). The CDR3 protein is CASSIDNYGYTF. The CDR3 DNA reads TGTGCCAGTAGTATAGACAACTATGGCTACACCTTC.

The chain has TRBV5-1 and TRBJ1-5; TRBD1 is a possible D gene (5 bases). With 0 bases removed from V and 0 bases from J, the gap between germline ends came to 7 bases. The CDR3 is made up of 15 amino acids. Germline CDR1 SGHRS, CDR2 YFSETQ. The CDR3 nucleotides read TGCGCCAGCAGCTTGGACGGGGGTAGCAATCAGCCCCAGCATTTT. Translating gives CASSLDGGSNQPQHF.

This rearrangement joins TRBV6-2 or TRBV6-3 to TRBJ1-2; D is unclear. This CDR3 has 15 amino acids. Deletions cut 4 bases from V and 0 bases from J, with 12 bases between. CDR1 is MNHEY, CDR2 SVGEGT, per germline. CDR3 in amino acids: CASSSPAGANYGYTF. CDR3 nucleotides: TGTGCCAGCAGTTCCCCCGCGGGTGCTAACTATGGCTACACCTTC.

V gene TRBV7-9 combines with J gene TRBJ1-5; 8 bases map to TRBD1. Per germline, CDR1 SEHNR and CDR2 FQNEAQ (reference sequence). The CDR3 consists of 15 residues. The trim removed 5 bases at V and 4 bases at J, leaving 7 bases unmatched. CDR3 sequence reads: CASSLQGARNQPQHF. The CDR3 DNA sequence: TGTGCCAGCAGCCTCCAGGGGGCGAGGAATCAGCCCCAGCATTTT.

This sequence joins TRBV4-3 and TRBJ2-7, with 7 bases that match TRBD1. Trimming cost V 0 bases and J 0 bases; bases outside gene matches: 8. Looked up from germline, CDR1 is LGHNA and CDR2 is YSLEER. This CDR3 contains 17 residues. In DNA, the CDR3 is TGCGCCAGCAGCCAAGACCGGACAGGTATAAACTCCTACGAGCAGTACTTC. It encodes CASSQDRTGINSYEQYF.

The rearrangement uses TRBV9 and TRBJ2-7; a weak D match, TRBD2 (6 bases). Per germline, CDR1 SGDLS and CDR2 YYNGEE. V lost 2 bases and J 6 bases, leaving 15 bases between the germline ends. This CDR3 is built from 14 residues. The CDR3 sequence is CASSVGREVPEQYF. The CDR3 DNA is TGTGCCAGCAGCGTCGGCAGGGAGGTACCCGAGCAGTACTTC. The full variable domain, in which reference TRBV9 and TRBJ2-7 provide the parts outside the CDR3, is DSGVTQTPKHLITATGQRVTLRCSPRSGDLSVYWYQQSLDQGLQFLIQYYNGEERAKGNILERFSAQQFPDLHSELNLSSLELGDSALYFCASSVGREVPEQYFGPGTRLTVT.

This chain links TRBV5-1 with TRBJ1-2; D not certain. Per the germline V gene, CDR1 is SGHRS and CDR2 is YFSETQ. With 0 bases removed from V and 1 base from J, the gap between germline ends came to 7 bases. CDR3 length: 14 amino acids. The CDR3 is CASSLDLRNYGYTF. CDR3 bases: TGCGCCAGCAGCTTGGATCTTCGTAACTATGGCTACACCTTC.

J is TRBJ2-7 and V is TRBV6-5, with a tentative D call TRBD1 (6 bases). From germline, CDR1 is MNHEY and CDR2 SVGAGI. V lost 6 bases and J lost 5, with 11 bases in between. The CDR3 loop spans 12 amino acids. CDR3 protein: CASRQGRDEQYF. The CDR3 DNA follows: TGTGCCAGCAGACAGGGAAGGGACGAGCAGTACTTC.

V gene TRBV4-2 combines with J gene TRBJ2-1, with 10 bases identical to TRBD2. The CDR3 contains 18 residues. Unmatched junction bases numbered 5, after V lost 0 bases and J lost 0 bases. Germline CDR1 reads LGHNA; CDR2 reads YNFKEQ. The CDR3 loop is CASSQDVASGSSYNEQFF. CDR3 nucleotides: TGTGCCAGCAGCCAAGATGTGGCTAGCGGGAGCTCCTACAATGAGCAGTTCTTC.

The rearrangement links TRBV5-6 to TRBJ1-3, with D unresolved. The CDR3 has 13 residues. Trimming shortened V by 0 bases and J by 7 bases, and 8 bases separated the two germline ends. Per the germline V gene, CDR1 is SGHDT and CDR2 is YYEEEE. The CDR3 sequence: CASSLVTSNTIYF. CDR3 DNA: TGTGCCAGCAGCTTGGTGACTTCGAACACCATATATTTT.

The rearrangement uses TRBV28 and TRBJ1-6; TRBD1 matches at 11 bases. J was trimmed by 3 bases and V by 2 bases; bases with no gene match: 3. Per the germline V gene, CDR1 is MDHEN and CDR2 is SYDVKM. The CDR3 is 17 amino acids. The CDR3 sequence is CASSLRTGGFYNSPLHF. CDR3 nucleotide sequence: TGTGCCAGCAGTTTAAGGACAGGGGGCTTCTATAATTCACCCCTCCACTTT.

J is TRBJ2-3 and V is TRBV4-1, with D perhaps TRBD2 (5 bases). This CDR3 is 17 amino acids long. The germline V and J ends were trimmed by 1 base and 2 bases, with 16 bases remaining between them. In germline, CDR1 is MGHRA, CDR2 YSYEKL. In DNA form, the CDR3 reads TGCGCCAGCAGCCAAGCTAACGTAACTAGTGACACAGATACGCAGTATTTT. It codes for CASSQANVTSDTDTQYF.

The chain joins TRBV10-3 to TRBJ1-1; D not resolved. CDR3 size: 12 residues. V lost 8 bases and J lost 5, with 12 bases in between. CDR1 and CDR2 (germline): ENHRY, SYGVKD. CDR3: CAIAERRTEAFF. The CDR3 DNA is TGTGCCATCGCGGAAAGAAGGACTGAAGCTTTCTTT.

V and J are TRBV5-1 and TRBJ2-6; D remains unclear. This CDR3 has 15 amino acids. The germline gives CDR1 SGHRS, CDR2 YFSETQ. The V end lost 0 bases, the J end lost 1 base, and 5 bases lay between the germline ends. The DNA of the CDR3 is TGCGCCAGCAGCTTGGGAGTGTCTGGGGCCAACGTCCTGACTTTC. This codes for CASSLGVSGANVLTF.

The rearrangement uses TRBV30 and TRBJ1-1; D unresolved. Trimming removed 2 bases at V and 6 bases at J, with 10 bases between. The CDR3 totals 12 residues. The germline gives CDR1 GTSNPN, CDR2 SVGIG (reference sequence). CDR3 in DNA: TGTGCCTGGAGTAGTTCTGAGGCTGAAGCTTTCTTT. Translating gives CAWSSSEAEAFF.